A single sample gave rise to the 8 T cell receptor beta chains below, sequenced in a study of T cell changes during pregnancy in multiple sclerosis. Data came from immunoSEQ multiplex PCR; TCRdb stores just in-frame clones and leaves some out. Among 75,000 to 95,000 clones listed, more than 85% were seen once. Sequencing used peripheral blood, obtained before pregnancy. The receptors come from a female donor with multiple sclerosis, enrolled in a pregnancy study.

The chain is built from TRBV5-1 and TRBJ1-4; TRBD1 matches 7 bases. V gave up 0 bases and J gave up 6 bases; unmatched junction bases: 2. The CDR3 contains 14 residues. The germline V gene encodes CDR1 SGHRS and CDR2 YFSETQ. The CDR3 DNA reads TGCGCCAGCAGCTTGGCCGGGACAGATGAAAAACTGTTTTTT. This encodes CASSLAGTDEKLFF.

This clone occurred a few times. This chain connects TRBV2 to TRBJ2-2; 7 nucleotides align to TRBD1. The junction had 4 bases not matched to a gene; V was cut back by 6 bases and J by 0 bases. CDR1 and CDR2 from the germline V gene are SNHLY and FYNNEI. The CDR3 is 15 residues long. The CDR3 loop is CASSADRANTGELFF. The CDR3 coding sequence is TGTGCCAGCAGCGCCGACAGGGCGAACACCGGGGAGCTGTTTTTT.

The V call is TRBV7-2, the J call TRBJ1-2; 7 bases are shared with TRBD1. V trimming: 5 bases; J trimming: 4 bases; junction bases outside the gene matches: 4. The CDR3 runs 13 residues. Germline values: CDR1 SGHTA, CDR2 FQGNSA. CDR3 loop: CASSPGGGYGYTF. The DNA of the CDR3 is TGTGCCAGCAGCCCAGGGGGAGGCTATGGCTACACCTTC.

This clone was observed once. The CDR3 sequence is CASSQGRGANIQYF. The CDR3 region has the DNA TGTGCCAGCAGCCAAGGGCGGGGGGCAAACATTCAGTACTTC. This chain links TRBV4-2 with TRBJ2-4; 8 positions match TRBD2. Losses at the gene ends were 1 base for V and 6 bases for J; bases not matched to a gene: 2. This CDR3 has 14 residues. Germline CDR1 and CDR2: LGHNA and YNFKEQ.

The rearrangement uses TRBV29-1 and TRBJ1-1; no firm D call. Germline loops: CDR1 SQVTM, CDR2 ANQGSEA. The CDR3 length is 12 residues. Deletions cut 2 bases from V and 0 bases from J, with 4 bases between. CDR3 DNA sequence: TGCAGCGTTGAACTCCTGAACACTGAAGCTTTCTTT. Its protein is CSVELLNTEAFF.

This chain links TRBV4-1 with TRBJ2-6, with D hard to call. Trimming shortened V by 1 base and J by 0 bases, and 13 bases separated the two germline ends. CDR1 is MGHRA, CDR2 YSYEKL, per germline. The CDR3 consists of 18 residues. The CDR3 is CASSQGPLGLSGANVLTF. The CDR3 DNA reads as TGCGCCAGCAGCCAAGGCCCCCTCGGTCTCTCTGGGGCCAACGTCCTGACTTTC.

The sample holds many counts of this clone. This specimen includes other DNA sequences encoding the same CDR3. The rearrangement joins TRBV4-2 to TRBJ1-1; 10 bases map to TRBD1. Germline-derived CDR1 and CDR2 are LGHNA and YNFKEQ. This CDR3 spans 15 amino acids. J was trimmed by 4 bases and V by 3 bases; bases with no gene match: 5. CDR3 sequence: CASSQARTGGTEAFF. Here the CDR3 DNA reads TGTGCCAGCAGCCAGGCACGGACAGGGGGCACTGAAGCTTTCTTT.

The J gene is TRBJ2-1, the V gene TRBV7-9; 7 bases are shared with TRBD2. The CDR3 runs 18 residues. With V trimmed by 4 bases and J by 0 bases, 12 bases remained unmatched. CDR1 is SEHNR and CDR2 is FQNEAQ in the germline V gene (reference sequence). CDR3 sequence: CASSYPSGGGSSYNEQFF. The CDR3 nucleotides read TGTGCCAGCAGCTATCCTAGCGGAGGAGGAAGCTCCTACAATGAGCAGTTCTTC.